This T cell receptor (beta chain) was captured in a study of cytomegalovirus exposure and HLA in healthy donors. The CDR3 is made up of 13 amino acids. V gave up 5 bases and J gave up 0 bases, with 5 bases separating them. Germline V gives CDR1 KGHSY, CDR2 FQNENV. Assay used: immunoSEQ multiplex PCR; TCRdb lists only in-frame clones, some missing. The sample has approximately 170,000 clones; about four fifths are singletons. This clone was observed a few times. Its antigen is not known. General study points: The tendency of first-cohort TCR clusters to co-occur in the approximately 120 validation repertoires was identified by a subsequent analysis. The authors enumerated roughly 180 TCR beta chains as linked to cytomegalovirus.

This clonotype was obtained from a man in his thirties or forties in good health and CMV-seropositive. Material: PBMCs. The chain links TRBV16 to TRBJ2-1; D gene uncertain. The CDR3 nucleotides read TGTGCCAGCAGCTTCGTCTCCTACAATGAGCAGTTCTTC. Translation gives CASSFVSYNEQFF. Combining the CDR3 with reference TRBV16 and TRBJ2-1 gives the whole variable domain GEEVAQTPKHLVRGEGQKAKLYCAPIKGHSYVFWYQQVLKNEFKFLISFQNENVFDETGMPKERFSAKCLPNSPCSLEIQATKLEDSAVYFCASSFVSYNEQFFGPGTRLTVL.